This T cell receptor beta chain was recovered during a study of early T cells in non-severe SARS-CoV-2 infection. Study in general: Sequencing targeted bulk RNA from unsorted whole blood, leaving chains unpaired.

This clonotype was detected many times. Its target is not known. Tagging with unique molecular identifiers was applied to individual cDNA molecules. TCRdb ran MiXCR on the 5' RACE reads and lists one entry per CDR3 protein. The table shows some 41,000 distinct CDR3 sequences, with approximately 6.3% occurring only once. Germline CDR1 DFQATT, CDR2 SNEGSKA (reference sequence). Between the trimmed V and J ends, which lost 2 bases and 0 bases, there was a span of 19 bases. CDR3 length: 17 amino acids. Study findings and constraints: Clonotype matching in VDJdb favored anti-spike CD8 responses and did not capture private and CD4 specificities.

The chain employs TRBV20-1 and TRBJ1-2; D might be TRBD1 (6 bases). Material: whole blood. The sequence was obtained from an adult who was a healthcare worker with PCR-confirmed SARS-CoV-2 infection or an uninfected control (not recorded which). The CDR3 DNA follows: TGCAGTGCTAGATTTCCGGGACAAAATATAGCTAACTATGGCTACACCTTC. This translates into CSARFPGQNIANYGYTF.